This T cell receptor beta chain was observed in a study of T cell repertoires in cytomegalovirus infection. Study at large: Epitope selection comprised recently identified HLA-C-restricted CMV epitopes and well-studied HLA-B-restricted CMV epitopes. CMV infection plus the matching HLA type was flagged by public TCR beta signatures. Regarding the study as a whole: The ex vivo response was dominated by HLA-C-restricted CMV-specific TCR beta clonotypes. Identification of carriers of CMV plus the relevant HLA was achieved through cumulative public TCR beta family frequency.

The V segment lost 5 bases and the J segment 6 bases; nucleotides outside the gene matches: 9. Germline V gene data show CDR1 as LNHDA and CDR2 as SQIVND (reference sequence). This CDR3 has 15 amino acids. TCRdb reprocessed the reads with MiXCR, giving one entry per CDR3 protein. Of around 900,000 distinct CDR3 sequences listed, approximately 30% are singletons. Worth noting for this clonotype: No antigen is known for it.

The sequenced sample was cultured CD8+ T cells from PBMCs, obtained from culture after CMV antigen stimulation. The clonotype comes from a human donor in good health (CMV status not recorded). Some clones in this sample may be carry-over from other donors' samples. The chain uses TRBV19 and TRBJ1-5, with TRBD1 matching over 8 bases. CDR3 in DNA: TGTGCCAGTAGTCTGACAGGGGAATTTGTTCAGCCCCAGCATTTT. Translation: CASSLTGEFVQPQHF.